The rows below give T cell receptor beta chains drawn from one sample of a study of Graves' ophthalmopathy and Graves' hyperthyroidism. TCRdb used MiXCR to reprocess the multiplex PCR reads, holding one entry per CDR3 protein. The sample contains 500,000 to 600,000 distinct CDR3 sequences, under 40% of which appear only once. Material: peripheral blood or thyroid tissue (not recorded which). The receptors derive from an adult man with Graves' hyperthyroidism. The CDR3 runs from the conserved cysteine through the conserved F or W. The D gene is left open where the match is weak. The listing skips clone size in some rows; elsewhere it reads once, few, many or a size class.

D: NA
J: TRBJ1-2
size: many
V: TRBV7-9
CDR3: CASSTSGAQGSYGYTF
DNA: TGTGCCAGCAGCACCTCAGGGGCGCAGGGGAGCTATGGCTACACCTTC

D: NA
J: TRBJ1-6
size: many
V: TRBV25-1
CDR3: CASSWSSYNSPLHF
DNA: TGTGCCAGCAGTTGGAGCTCCTATAATTCACCCCTCCACTTT

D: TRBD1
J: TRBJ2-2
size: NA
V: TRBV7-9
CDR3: CASSIGTGTGGDGELFF
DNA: TGTGCCAGCAGCATAGGTACCGGGACAGGGGGCGACGGGGAGCTGTTTTTT

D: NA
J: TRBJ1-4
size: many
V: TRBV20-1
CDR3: CSANNEKLFF
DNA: TGCAGTGCCAATAATGAAAAACTGTTTTTT

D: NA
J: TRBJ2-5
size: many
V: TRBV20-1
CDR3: CSASPGGEETQYF
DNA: TGCAGTGCTTCCCCTGGCGGGGAAGAGACCCAGTACTTC

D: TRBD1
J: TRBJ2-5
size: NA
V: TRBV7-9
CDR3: CASSSGRDRGDETQYF
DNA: TGTGCCAGCAGCTCGGGCCGGGACAGGGGTGACGAGACCCAGTACTTC

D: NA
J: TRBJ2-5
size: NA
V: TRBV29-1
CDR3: CSVDTVGGETQYF
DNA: TGCAGCGTTGATACGGTCGGAGGGGAGACCCAGTACTTC

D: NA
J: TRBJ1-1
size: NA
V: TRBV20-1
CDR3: CSASGWTGKDNEAFF
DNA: TGCAGTGCATCCGGGTGGACTGGTAAGGACAATGAAGCTTTCTTT

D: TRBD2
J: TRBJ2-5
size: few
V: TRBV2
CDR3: CASSQVGTIQETQYF
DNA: TGTGCCAGCAGCCAAGTGGGGACTATCCAAGAGACCCAGTACTTC

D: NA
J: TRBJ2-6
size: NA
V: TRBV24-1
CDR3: CAWSVQFSGANVLTF
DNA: TGTGCCTGGAGTGTACAGTTCTCTGGGGCCAACGTCCTGACTTTC

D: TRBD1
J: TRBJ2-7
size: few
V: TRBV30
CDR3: CAWSVRTGANYEQYF
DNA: TGTGCCTGGAGTGTCCGGACAGGGGCGAACTACGAGCAGTACTTC

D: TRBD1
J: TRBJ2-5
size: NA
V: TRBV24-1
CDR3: CATSRDTGGETQCF
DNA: TGTGCCACCAGCCGGGACACAGGGGGCGAGACCCAGTGCTTC